This is a list of T cell receptor beta chains from one sample in a study of post-analysis software for immune sequencing data. One entry per CDR3 protein results from TCRdb running MiXCR on the PCR reads. The repertoire holds under 650,000 distinct CDR3 sequences, with roughly 45% as singletons. Specimen: blood. These receptors were taken from a girl between 5 and 17 years old with multiple sclerosis. Each CDR3 is given with its conserved first and last residue. Each record gives: V gene, CDR3 length, clone size, D gene, J gene, CDR3 protein, CDR3 DNA. The D gene is left open where the match is weak. The size entry is marked missing in some rows and otherwise reads once, few, many or a size class.

V: TRBV12-3/TRBV12-4
length: 12
size: once
D: NA
J: TRBJ2-7
CDR3: CASGLRAYEQYF
DNA: TGTGCCAGCGGGTTGAGGGCCTACGAGCAGTACTTC

V: TRBV20-1
length: 14
size: NA
D: NA
J: TRBJ2-4
CDR3: CSATAGTGLDIQYF
DNA: TGCAGTGCTACCGCCGGAACGGGCTTGGACATTCAGTACTTC

V: TRBV4-1
length: 11
size: few
D: NA
J: TRBJ2-1
CDR3: CASLQGGEQFF
DNA: TGCGCCAGTTTACAGGGCGGGGAGCAGTTCTTC

V: TRBV4-1
length: 16
size: few
D: NA
J: TRBJ1-4
CDR3: CASAGQRGFTNEKLFF
DNA: TGCGCCAGCGCAGGACAACGAGGGTTCACTAATGAAAAACTGTTTTTT

V: TRBV6-5
length: 14
size: few
D: TRBD2
J: TRBJ2-4
CDR3: CASSVGLAGEEQYF
DNA: TGTGCCAGCAGTGTCGGACTAGCGGGAGAGGAGCAGTACTTC

V: TRBV20-1
length: 13
size: few
D: TRBD1
J: TRBJ2-7
CDR3: CSALDRTTYEQYF
DNA: TGCAGTGCTTTGGACAGGACGACCTACGAGCAGTACTTC

V: TRBV6-1
length: 12
size: few
D: TRBD1
J: TRBJ2-7
CDR3: CASRMTGDEQYF
DNA: TGTGCCAGCAGGATGACAGGGGACGAGCAGTACTTC

V: TRBV6-1
length: 15
size: NA
D: NA
J: TRBJ2-5
CDR3: CASSEGRGSWETQYF
DNA: TGTGCCAGCAGTGAAGGAAGGGGATCCTGGGAGACCCAGTACTTC

V: TRBV6-2/TRBV6-3
length: 14
size: many
D: NA
J: TRBJ2-7
CDR3: CATSDVLGLYEQYF
DNA: TGTGCCACTTCGGACGTGCTCGGCCTTTACGAGCAGTACTTC

V: TRBV9
length: 16
size: NA
D: NA
J: TRBJ1-2
CDR3: CASSVDTRAGAYGYTF
DNA: TGTGCCAGCAGCGTAGACACGCGGGCGGGGGCCTATGGCTACACCTTC

V: TRBV7-2
length: 13
size: few
D: NA
J: TRBJ1-1
CDR3: CASSFKVLTEAFF
DNA: TGTGCCAGCAGCTTTAAGGTCCTAACTGAAGCTTTCTTT

V: TRBV4-2
length: 15
size: once
D: NA
J: TRBJ2-7
CDR3: CAGSQVQGGSYEQYF
DNA: TGTGCCGGCAGCCAAGTCCAGGGCGGCTCCTACGAGCAGTACTTC

V: TRBV28
length: 15
size: few
D: TRBD2
J: TRBJ2-3
CDR3: CASSLRRPSGGAEYF
DNA: TGTGCCAGCAGTTTGCGCCGGCCTAGCGGGGGGGCTGAGTATTTT

V: TRBV4-1
length: 13
size: few
D: NA
J: TRBJ2-7
CDR3: CASSQDIAYEQYF
DNA: TGCGCCAGCAGCCAAGATATCGCCTACGAGCAGTACTTC

V: TRBV18
length: 17
size: NA
D: TRBD1
J: TRBJ2-1
CDR3: CASSPRPGTDFYNEQFF
DNA: TGTGCCAGCTCACCTCGTCCCGGGACAGATTTCTACAATGAGCAGTTCTTC

V: TRBV5-1
length: 15
size: NA
D: NA
J: TRBJ2-7
CDR3: CASSVGGDLSCEQYF
DNA: TGCGCCAGCAGCGTCGGAGGGGACTTATCCTGCGAGCAGTACTTC

V: TRBV29-1
length: 13
size: once
D: TRBD1
J: TRBJ1-2
CDR3: CSALGQGDYGYTF
DNA: TGCAGCGCTCTTGGACAGGGGGACTATGGCTACACCTTC

V: TRBV12-3/TRBV12-4
length: 13
size: NA
D: NA
J: TRBJ2-3
CDR3: CASSFGPADTQYF
DNA: TGTGCCAGCAGTTTTGGTCCGGCAGATACGCAGTATTTT

V: TRBV9
length: 17
size: once
D: TRBD1
J: TRBJ2-7
CDR3: CASSPNLPGQQAYEQYF
DNA: TGTGCCAGCAGCCCAAACCTCCCGGGACAGCAAGCCTACGAGCAGTACTTC

V: TRBV12-3/TRBV12-4
length: 15
size: NA
D: NA
J: TRBJ1-2
CDR3: CASSLQDSGNYGYTF
DNA: TGTGCCAGCAGTTTACAAGACAGCGGAAACTATGGCTACACCTTC

V: TRBV6-5
length: 13
size: once
D: TRBD1
J: TRBJ1-2
CDR3: CAGSSGQGQGYTF
DNA: TGTGCCGGCAGTTCCGGACAGGGTCAAGGCTACACCTTC

V: TRBV12-3/TRBV12-4
length: 13
size: once
D: NA
J: TRBJ1-1
CDR3: CASSWGFETEAFF
DNA: TGTGCCAGCAGTTGGGGGTTTGAGACTGAAGCTTTCTTT

V: TRBV29-1
length: 12
size: few
D: NA
J: TRBJ2-7
CDR3: CSVDFGAYEQYF
DNA: TGCAGCGTTGACTTCGGCGCCTACGAGCAGTACTTC

V: TRBV5-1
length: 15
size: many
D: TRBD2
J: TRBJ2-3
CDR3: CASRLAGGDSDTQYF
DNA: TGCGCCAGCCGTCTAGCGGGGGGAGACTCGGATACGCAGTATTTT

V: TRBV12-5
length: 14
size: few
D: TRBD1
J: TRBJ1-2
CDR3: CASDDRAENYGYTF
DNA: TGTGCTAGTGACGACAGGGCCGAAAACTATGGCTACACCTTC

V: TRBV29-1
length: 13
size: NA
D: NA
J: TRBJ1-5
CDR3: CSVVGAFGQPQHF
DNA: TGCAGCGTTGTAGGGGCTTTCGGGCAGCCCCAGCATTTT

V: TRBV20-1
length: 14
size: NA
D: NA
J: TRBJ2-7
CDR3: CSALRRGKEREQYF
DNA: TGCAGTGCCCTGAGACGGGGAAAGGAACGGGAGCAGTACTTC

V: TRBV5-6
length: 14
size: NA
D: NA
J: TRBJ1-2
CDR3: CASSLFDGDYGYTF
DNA: TGTGCCAGCAGCTTGTTTGACGGAGACTATGGCTACACCTTC

V: TRBV7-9
length: 15
size: NA
D: NA
J: TRBJ1-2
CDR3: CASSPSEGSSSGYTF
DNA: TGTGCCAGCAGCCCCTCGGAGGGCTCTAGTTCTGGCTACACCTTC